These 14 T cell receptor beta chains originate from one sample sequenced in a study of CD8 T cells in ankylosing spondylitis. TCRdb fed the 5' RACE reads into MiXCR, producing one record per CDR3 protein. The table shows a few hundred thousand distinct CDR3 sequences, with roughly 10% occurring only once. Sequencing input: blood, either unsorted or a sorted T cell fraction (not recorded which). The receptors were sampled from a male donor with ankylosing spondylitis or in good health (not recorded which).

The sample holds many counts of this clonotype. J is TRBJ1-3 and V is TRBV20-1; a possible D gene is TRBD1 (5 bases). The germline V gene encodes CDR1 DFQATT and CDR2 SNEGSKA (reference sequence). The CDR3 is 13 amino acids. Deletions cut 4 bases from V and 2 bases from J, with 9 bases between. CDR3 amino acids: CSANAGPGNTIYF. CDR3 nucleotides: TGCAGTGCTAATGCAGGGCCTGGAAACACCATATATTTT.

CDR3 nucleotides: TGTGCCACCAGCAGAGAACCGGGACTAGCGGCCACCGGGGAGCTGTTTTTT. It translates to CATSREPGLAATGELFF. The rearrangement joins TRBV15 to TRBJ2-2, with 11 bases lining up with TRBD2. CDR3 size: 17 residues. Germline V gene data show CDR1 as LNHNV and CDR2 as YYDKDF (reference sequence). Unmatched junction bases numbered 4, after V lost 0 bases and J lost 4 bases.

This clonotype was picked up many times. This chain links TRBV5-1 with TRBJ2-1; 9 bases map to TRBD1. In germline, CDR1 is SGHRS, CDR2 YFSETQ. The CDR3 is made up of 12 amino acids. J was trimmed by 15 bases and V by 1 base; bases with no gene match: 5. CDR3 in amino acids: CASSLTGQGPFF. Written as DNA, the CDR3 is TGCGCCAGCAGCTTGACGGGACAGGGCCCGTTCTTC.

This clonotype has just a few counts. The CDR3 region has the DNA TGTGCCAGTCGAACAGGGCCCAGTAACACTGAAGCTTTCTTT. Translating gives CASRTGPSNTEAFF. The chain employs TRBV7-8 and TRBJ1-1; D perhaps matches TRBD1 (6 bases). The ends were cut back, 9 bases at V and 2 bases at J, with 16 bases in the middle. Germline loops: CDR1 SGHVS, CDR2 FQNEAQ. The CDR3 is 14 residues long. Based on the CDR3 plus reference TRBV7-8 and TRBJ1-1, the full variable domain is GAGVSQSPRYKVAKRGQDVALRCDPISGHVSLFWYQQALGQGPEFLTYFQNEAQLDKSGLPSDRFFAERPEGSVSTLKIQRTQQEDSAVYLCASRTGPSNTEAFFGQGTRLTVV.

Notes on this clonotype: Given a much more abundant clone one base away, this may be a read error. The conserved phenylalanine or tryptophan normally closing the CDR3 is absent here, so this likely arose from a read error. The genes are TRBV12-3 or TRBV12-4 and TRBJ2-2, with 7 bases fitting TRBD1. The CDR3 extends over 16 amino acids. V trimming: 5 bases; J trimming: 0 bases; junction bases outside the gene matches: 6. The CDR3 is CASSMDRPANTGELFS. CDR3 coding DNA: TGTGCCAGCAGTATGGACAGGCCAGCGAACACCGGGGAGCTGTTTTCT.

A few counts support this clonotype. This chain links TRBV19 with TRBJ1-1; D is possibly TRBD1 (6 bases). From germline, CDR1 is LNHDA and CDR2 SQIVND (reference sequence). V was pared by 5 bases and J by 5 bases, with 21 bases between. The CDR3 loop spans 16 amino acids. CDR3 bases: TGTGCCAGTAGTCTGGGCGTCACAGGGTTAACGACTGAAGCTTTCTTT. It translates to CASSLGVTGLTTEAFF.

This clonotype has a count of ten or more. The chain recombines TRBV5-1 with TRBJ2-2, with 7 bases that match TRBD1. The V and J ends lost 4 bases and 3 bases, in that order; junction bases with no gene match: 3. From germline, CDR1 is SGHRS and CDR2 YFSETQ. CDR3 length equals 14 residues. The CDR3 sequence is CASSQTGYTGELFF. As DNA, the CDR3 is TGCGCCAGCAGCCAGACAGGGTACACCGGGGAGCTGTTTTTT.

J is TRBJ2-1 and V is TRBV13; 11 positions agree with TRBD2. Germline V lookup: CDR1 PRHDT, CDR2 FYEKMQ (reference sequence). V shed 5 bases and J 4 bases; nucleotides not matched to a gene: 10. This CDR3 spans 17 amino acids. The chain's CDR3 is CASSPGLVAGGYNEQFF. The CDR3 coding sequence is TGTGCCAGCAGCCCTGGACTGGTAGCGGGGGGGTACAATGAGCAGTTCTTC.

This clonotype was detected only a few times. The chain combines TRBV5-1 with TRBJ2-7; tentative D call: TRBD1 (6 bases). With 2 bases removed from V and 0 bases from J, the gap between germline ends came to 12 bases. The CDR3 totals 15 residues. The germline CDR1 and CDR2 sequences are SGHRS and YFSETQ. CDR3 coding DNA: TGCGCCAGCAGCTTTGGGGGCAGTAGCTCCTACGAGCAGTACTTC. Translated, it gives CASSFGGSSSYEQYF. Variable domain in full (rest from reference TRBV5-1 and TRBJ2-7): KAGVTQTPRYLIKTRGQQVTLSCSPISGHRSVSWYQQTPGQGLQFLFEYFSETQRNKGNFPGRFSGRQFSNSRSEMNVSTLELGDSALYLCASSFGGSSSYEQYFGPGTRLTVT.

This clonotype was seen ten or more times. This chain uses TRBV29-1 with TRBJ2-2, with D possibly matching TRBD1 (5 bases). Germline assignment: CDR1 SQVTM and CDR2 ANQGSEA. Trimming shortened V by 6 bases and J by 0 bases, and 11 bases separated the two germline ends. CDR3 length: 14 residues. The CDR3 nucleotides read TGCAGCGTGGCGGTGGGGCCGAACACCGGGGAGCTGTTTTTT. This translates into CSVAVGPNTGELFF.

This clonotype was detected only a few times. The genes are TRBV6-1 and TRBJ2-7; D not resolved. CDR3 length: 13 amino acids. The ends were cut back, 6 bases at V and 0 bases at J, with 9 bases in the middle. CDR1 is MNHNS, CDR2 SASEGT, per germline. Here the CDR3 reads CASRVPGSYEQYF. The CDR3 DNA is TGTGCCAGCAGGGTCCCGGGCTCCTACGAGCAGTACTTC.

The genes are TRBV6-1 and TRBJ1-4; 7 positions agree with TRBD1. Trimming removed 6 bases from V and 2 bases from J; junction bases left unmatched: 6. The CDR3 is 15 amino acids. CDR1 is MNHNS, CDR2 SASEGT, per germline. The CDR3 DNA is TGTGCCAGCAGGGTCGCCAGGGGGACTAATGAAAAACTGTTTTTT. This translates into CASRVARGTNEKLFF.

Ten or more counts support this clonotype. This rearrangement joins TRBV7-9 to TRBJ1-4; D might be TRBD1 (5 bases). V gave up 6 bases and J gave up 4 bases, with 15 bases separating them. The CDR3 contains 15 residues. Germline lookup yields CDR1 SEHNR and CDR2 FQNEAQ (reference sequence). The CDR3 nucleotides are TGTGCCAGCAGTCAAATCCCGGGACTTAATGAAAAACTGTTTTTT. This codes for CASSQIPGLNEKLFF.

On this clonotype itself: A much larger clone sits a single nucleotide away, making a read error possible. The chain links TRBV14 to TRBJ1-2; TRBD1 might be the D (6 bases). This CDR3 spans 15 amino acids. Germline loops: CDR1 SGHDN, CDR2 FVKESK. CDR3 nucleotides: TGTGCCAGCAGCCATGGACAGTTAAGAACCTATGGCGACACCTTC. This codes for CASSHGQLRTYGDTF.